What follows are 25 T cell receptor beta chains derived from one specimen sequenced in a study of shared clonotypes between healthy human individuals. Sequenced by immunoSEQ multiplex PCR; TCRdb stores in-frame clones only, minus some. The sample records around 1 million clones, 60% to 85% being singletons. Sequenced input: memory CD4+ T cells sorted from blood. Regarding subset: CD45RA-negative fraction. The receptor source for this set is a man aged 18 to 35 in good health.

The chain combines TRBV6-5 with TRBJ1-6; no clear D gene. Trimming shortened V by 0 bases and J by 7 bases, and 13 bases separated the two germline ends. Per the germline V gene, CDR1 is MNHEY and CDR2 is SVGAGI. CDR3 length: 16 residues. CDR3 coding DNA: TGTGCCAGCAGTTACTCGCGGACGCCGGGAAATTCACCCCTCCACTTT. This codes for CASSYSRTPGNSPLHF.

This chain connects TRBV5-1 to TRBJ1-1; D is unresolved. This CDR3 is built from 15 residues. V was clipped by 0 bases and J by 5 bases, with 14 bases between them. The germline V gene encodes CDR1 SGHRS and CDR2 YFSETQ. The CDR3 loop reads CASSLEGQGATEAFF. CDR3 coding DNA: TGCGCCAGCAGCTTGGAAGGTCAAGGAGCGACTGAAGCTTTCTTT.

This chain joins TRBV7-9 and TRBJ2-7; perhaps TRBD1 as D (5 bases). Germline loops: CDR1 SEHNR, CDR2 FQNEAQ (reference sequence). Deletions cut 6 bases from V and 3 bases from J, with 9 bases between. This CDR3 comprises 12 residues. The CDR3 loop reads CASSQDSYEQYF. In nucleotides, the CDR3 is TGTGCCAGCAGTCAAGACAGCTACGAGCAGTACTTC.

The rearrangement uses TRBV10-1 and TRBJ1-6; D is uncertain. The V end lost 8 bases, the J end lost 3 bases, and 11 bases lay between the germline ends. There are 14 residues in the CDR3. CDR1 and CDR2 from the germline V gene are WNHNN and SYGVQD (reference sequence). The CDR3 DNA reads TGCGCCAGCTTCGGGCCGATCTATAATTCACCCCTCCACTTT. Translated: CASFGPIYNSPLHF.

This CDR3 reads CASSYEAGGNNSPLHF. DNA of the CDR3: TGTGCCAGCAGTTACGAAGCTGGGGGAAATAATTCACCCCTCCACTTT. V and J are TRBV6-5 and TRBJ1-6, with D perhaps matching TRBD1 (5 bases). Germline loops: CDR1 MNHEY, CDR2 SVGAGI. CDR3 length: 16 residues. Trimming took 2 bases from V and 5 from J, leaving 13 bases between them.

This clone was detected a few times. The rearrangement links TRBV5-1 to TRBJ1-1; the D gene is possibly TRBD1 (6 bases). The CDR3 sequence is 13 residues long. Trimming pared 4 bases from V and 5 bases from J, leaving 12 bases between. Looked up from germline, CDR1 is SGHRS and CDR2 is YFSETQ. CDR3 in amino acids: CASSTGTQTEAFF. For the CDR3, the DNA is TGCGCCAGCAGCACCGGGACACAGACTGAAGCTTTCTTT. The entire variable domain, with the rest obtained from reference TRBV5-1 and TRBJ1-1, is as follows: KAGVTQTPRYLIKTRGQQVTLSCSPISGHRSVSWYQQTPGQGLQFLFEYFSETQRNKGNFPGRFSGRQFSNSRSEMNVSTLELGDSALYLCASSTGTQTEAFFGQGTRLTVV.

In its sample, this clone was seen a few times. CDR3: CASSSGTGATGELFF. The CDR3 nucleotides are TGTGCCAGCAGCTCGGGGACAGGGGCCACCGGGGAGCTGTTTTTT. The V and J genes are TRBV7-2 and TRBJ2-2; TRBD1 aligns across 10 bases. Germline V gene data show CDR1 as SGHTA and CDR2 as FQGNSA. The V and J ends lost 4 bases and 4 bases, in that order; junction bases with no gene match: 3. The CDR3 sequence is 15 residues long.

This clone appeared a single time. The rearrangement uses TRBV5-1 and TRBJ2-5; 10 bases line up with TRBD2. The V and J ends lost 4 bases and 4 bases, in that order; junction bases with no gene match: 4. The CDR3 consists of 14 residues. The germline V gene has CDR1 SGHRS and CDR2 YFSETQ. The CDR3 reads CASSHGTSAETQYF. CDR3 DNA sequence: TGCGCCAGCAGCCACGGGACTAGCGCAGAGACCCAGTACTTC.

This clone was counted many times. The V and J genes are TRBV2 and TRBJ2-6; 8 nucleotides agree with TRBD2. CDR1 and CDR2 (germline): SNHLY, FYNNEI. V lost 8 bases, J lost 0 bases, and 12 bases stayed unmatched. This CDR3 comprises 18 residues. The CDR3 DNA reads TGTGCCAGCCGACCCGGAGCGGGAGTATTCTCTGGGGCCAACGTCCTGACTTTC. Encoded protein: CASRPGAGVFSGANVLTF.

The chain has TRBV10-3 and TRBJ1-1; D call uncertain. Trimming stripped 3 bases from V and 11 bases from J, with 13 bases between. The CDR3 runs to 12 residues. In germline, CDR1 is ENHRY, CDR2 SYGVKD. For the CDR3, the DNA is TGTGCCATCAGTGACCTCCGTGAGTACGCTTTCTTT. Encoded protein: CAISDLREYAFF.

The chain combines TRBV29-1 with TRBJ1-4; D is unclear. Germline CDR1 SQVTM, CDR2 ANQGSEA. This CDR3 is built from 11 residues. V was clipped by 6 bases and J by 8 bases, with 10 bases between them. CDR3 in amino acids: CSVALGEKLFF. CDR3 in DNA: TGCAGCGTGGCTTTAGGGGAAAAACTGTTTTTT.

The CDR3 reads CAWSVAGAGYTF. CDR3 DNA sequence: TGTGCCTGGAGTGTGGCGGGTGCTGGCTACACCTTC. This sequence joins TRBV30 and TRBJ1-2, with D unresolved. The CDR3 covers 12 residues. The V and J ends lost 0 bases and 7 bases respectively, with 9 bases between them. The V gene's germline CDR1 is GTSNPN and CDR2 SVGIG (reference sequence).

Notes on this clone: At the DNA level, this CDR3 is encoded by other sequences in the same sample as well. The chain joins TRBV5-1 to TRBJ2-2; tentative D call: TRBD1 (5 bases). CDR3 length: 15 amino acids. CDR1 SGHRS and CDR2 YFSETQ come from the germline V gene. The V gene lost 0 bases and the J gene lost 2 bases, with 8 bases spanning the gap. The DNA for the CDR3 is TGCGCCAGCAGCTTGGGGCAGGGTAACACCGGGGAGCTGTTTTTT. It encodes CASSLGQGNTGELFF. Combining the CDR3 with reference TRBV5-1 and TRBJ2-2 gives the whole variable domain KAGVTQTPRYLIKTRGQQVTLSCSPISGHRSVSWYQQTPGQGLQFLFEYFSETQRNKGNFPGRFSGRQFSNSRSEMNVSTLELGDSALYLCASSLGQGNTGELFFGEGSRLTVL.

This clone is a singleton in its sample. The rearrangement joins TRBV5-8 to TRBJ2-3; D perhaps matches TRBD2 (6 bases). This CDR3 spans 14 amino acids. The germline CDR1 and CDR2 sequences are SGHTS and YDEGEE. Trimming cost V 1 base and J 0 bases, with 6 bases left between them. The CDR3, as DNA: TGTGCCAGCAGCTTGCTAGCGAGCACAGATACGCAGTATTTT. Translating gives CASSLLASTDTQYF.

This clone appeared once. The rearrangement uses TRBV11-2 and TRBJ2-7; D call uncertain. CDR1 and CDR2 from the germline V gene are SGHAT and FQNNGV. V gave up 2 bases and J gave up 2 bases, with 10 bases separating them. The CDR3 length is 14 residues. CDR3 protein: CASSLTDGPYEQYF. The CDR3 DNA sequence: TGTGCCAGCAGCTTAACTGACGGACCCTACGAGCAGTACTTC.

On this clone: The same CDR3 also results from other DNA sequences found in this sample. V is TRBV7-2 and J is TRBJ2-7, with 10 bases that match TRBD2. The CDR3 has 15 residues. Germline lookup yields CDR1 SGHTA and CDR2 FQGNSA. The trim removed 0 bases at V and 2 bases at J, leaving 1 base unmatched. The CDR3 DNA sequence: TGTGCCAGCAGCTTAGCCCTAGCGGGGGCCTACGAGCAGTACTTC. This gives the protein CASSLALAGAYEQYF.

This clone was seen a single time. The chain is built from TRBV5-6 and TRBJ2-7, with 8 nucleotides matching TRBD1. V shed 4 bases, J shed 2 bases, and the junction held 8 bases outside the gene matches. In germline, CDR1 is SGHDT, CDR2 YYEEEE. The CDR3 loop spans 15 amino acids. CDR3 coding DNA: TGTGCCAGCAGCCCCACGCACAGGGGGACCTACGAGCAGTACTTC. This gives the protein CASSPTHRGTYEQYF.

The rearrangement joins TRBV5-1 to TRBJ2-3; 8 positions match TRBD1. The CDR3 is made up of 15 amino acids. Trimming took 5 bases from V and 3 from J; bases not matched to a gene: 8. The germline V gene has CDR1 SGHRS and CDR2 YFSETQ. The CDR3 bases are TGCGCCAGCAGGAAAACGACAGGGGTGACAGATACGCAGTATTTT. Its protein product is CASRKTTGVTDTQYF.

This clone was seen more than once but under ten times. J is TRBJ2-1 and V is TRBV10-3, with TRBD2 matching over 10 bases. This CDR3 comprises 15 residues. The germline gives CDR1 ENHRY, CDR2 SYGVKD. V trimming: 1 base; J trimming: 8 bases; junction bases outside the gene matches: 5. The CDR3 nucleotides read TGTGCCATCAGTGAGTTAACTAGCGGGAAGGATGAGCAGTTCTTC. Its protein is CAISELTSGKDEQFF.

The chain has TRBV18 and TRBJ2-7; tentatively, D is TRBD2 (6 bases). The CDR3 length is 15 residues. Germline-derived CDR1 and CDR2 are KGHSH and LQKENI. V lost 1 base, J lost 3 bases, and 13 bases lay in between. CDR3 coding DNA: TGTGCCAGCTCACCACTGGCGGGGTCGAACTACGAGCAGTACTTC. It translates to CASSPLAGSNYEQYF.

The V gene is TRBV5-5, the J gene TRBJ2-7, with unresolved D. This CDR3 is built from 12 residues. Germline CDR1 reads SGHKS; CDR2 reads YYEKEE (reference sequence). V was trimmed by 4 bases and J by 3 bases, leaving 8 bases between them. In nucleotides, the CDR3 is TGTGCCAGCAGCGGCCAGCGCTACGAGCAGTACTTC. Protein sequence: CASSGQRYEQYF.

CDR3 DNA: TGTGCCTGGAGGGCGGGAGGAGATGGGGCCAACGTCCTGACTTTC. Amino acid sequence: CAWRAGGDGANVLTF. V usage is TRBV30 and J usage is TRBJ2-6; 8 bases fit TRBD2. Germline CDR1 GTSNPN, CDR2 SVGIG (reference sequence). This CDR3 spans 15 amino acids. V lost 3 bases and J lost 3; bases outside the gene matches: 4.

V usage is TRBV29-1 and J usage is TRBJ2-5; 9 positions agree with TRBD1. V lost 7 bases, J lost 2 bases, and 8 bases stayed unmatched. Germline V gene lookup returns CDR1 SQVTM and CDR2 ANQGSEA. The CDR3 is 14 residues long. DNA for the CDR3: TGCAGCGCTTCTTTGGGACAGGGACAAGAGACCCAGTACTTC. Encoded protein: CSASLGQGQETQYF.

CDR3 in DNA: TGTGCCAGCAGCTTAATGGGTATTTTCACAGATACGCAGTATTTT. This sequence encodes CASSLMGIFTDTQYF. This sequence joins TRBV7-3 and TRBJ2-3, with no clear D. The CDR3 consists of 15 residues. The germline gives CDR1 SGHTA, CDR2 FQGTGA. The V and J ends lost 1 base and 2 bases respectively, with 10 bases between them.

The CDR3, as DNA: TGTGCCAGCAGATCCCAGGGTGACAGCAGGGCTGAGCAGTTCTTC. It is translated as CASRSQGDSRAEQFF. The V and J genes are TRBV6-6 and TRBJ2-1, with a weak D call TRBD1 (5 bases). Trimming cost V 6 bases and J 9 bases, with 21 bases left between them. The germline gives CDR1 MNHNY, CDR2 SVGAGI (reference sequence). The CDR3 totals 15 residues.